One sample yielded the 19 T cell receptor beta chains listed below, sequenced in a study of CDR3 diversity in severe acne (dated by TCRdb to about 2019). The method was PCR. Sequencing relied on an Illumina HiSeq 2000. TCRdb reanalyzed the raw reads on its own, using fastp at Q25 for trimming and MiXCR for clone calling, and kept in-frame beta chains. All rows with the same CDR3 protein become a single entry with the most common DNA and genes. The sample records about 97,000 distinct CDR3 sequences, roughly half of which are singletons. The biggest ten clones account for 9.5% to 15% of the sample. Sequencing used blood. All receptors come from a male donor with acne.

With respect to this clonotype: The junction differs from germline at one of its ends, possibly a read error. The chain is built from TRBV7-2 and TRBJ2-7, with 11 bases fitting TRBD1. From germline, CDR1 is SGHTA and CDR2 FQGNSA. The CDR3 runs 15 residues. CDR3 sequence reads: CASSPGQGAGGELYF. CDR3 DNA: TGTGCCAGCAGCCCTGGACAGGGGGCAGGCGGGGAGCTGTACTTC.

Remarks on this clonotype: A clone one base away is much larger, so this may be a read error. The chain has TRBV6-1 and TRBJ2-7; D remains unclear. The ends were cut back, 6 bases at V and 6 bases at J, with 15 bases in the middle. Germline V gene sequence: CDR1 MNHNS, CDR2 SASEGT. This CDR3 spans 13 amino acids. The CDR3 sequence: CASRLFARCEQYF. The CDR3 DNA follows: TGTGCCAGCAGGCTTTTCGCACGCTGCGAGCAGTACTTC.

Comments on this clonotype: This likely comes from a read error, as the CDR3 has no conserved phenylalanine or tryptophan at its end. This chain uses TRBV6-6 with TRBJ2-7; 9 positions match TRBD2. The CDR3 consists of 15 residues. V was pared by 7 bases and J by 2 bases, with 9 bases of the junction left unmatched. Per germline, CDR1 MNHNY and CDR2 SVGAGI (reference sequence). The CDR3 loop reads CASNLARTSAYEQYL. Written as DNA, the CDR3 is TGTGCCAGCAACCTTGCCAGGACTAGCGCCTACGAGCAGTACCTC.

This clonotype has just a few counts. The V and J genes are TRBV19 and TRBJ2-3; 8 nucleotides agree with TRBD2. V trimming: 6 bases; J trimming: 4 bases; junction bases outside the gene matches: 9. Germline-derived CDR1 and CDR2 are LNHDA and SQIVND (reference sequence). This CDR3 contains 15 residues. The chain's CDR3 is CASSNRGGLADTQYF. DNA of the CDR3: TGTGCCAGTAGCAACCGGGGGGGCCTCGCAGATACGCAGTATTTT.

J is TRBJ2-5 and V is TRBV24-1; D ambiguous. The CDR3 is 12 residues long. Trimming took 1 base from V and 5 from J, leaving 4 bases between them. Germline V CDR1 and CDR2: KGHDR, SFDVKD. CDR3 in DNA: TGTGCCACCAGTGATTTTAGCGAGACCCAGTACTTC. Encoded protein: CATSDFSETQYF.

This clonotype was recorded at least ten times. The V call is TRBV20-1, the J call TRBJ2-3, with 10 positions matching TRBD2. The junction had 13 bases not matched to a gene; V was cut back by 3 bases and J by 4 bases. This CDR3 has 17 amino acids. Germline CDR1 DFQATT, CDR2 SNEGSKA (reference sequence). The CDR3 bases are TGCAGTGCTAGCCTAGCGGGAGTTCGCCCCCGTGCAGATACGCAGTATTTT. It yields the protein CSASLAGVRPRADTQYF.

The CDR3 region has the DNA TGCGCCAGCGAGGGGAGGCTGAACACTGAAGCTTTCTTT. This sequence encodes CASEGRLNTEAFF. The V and J genes are TRBV10-2 and TRBJ1-1, with D possibly TRBD1 on 5 matching bases. The CDR3 is 13 amino acids. Looked up from germline, CDR1 is WSHSY and CDR2 is SAAADI. V lost 8 bases and J 0 bases, leaving 10 bases between the germline ends.

This clonotype was picked up a small number of times. The genes are TRBV3-1 and TRBJ2-5, with D maybe TRBD1 (6 bases). Germline values: CDR1 LGHDT, CDR2 YNNKEL (reference sequence). There are 15 residues in the CDR3. V was trimmed by 4 bases and J by 4 bases, leaving 16 bases between them. For the CDR3, the DNA is TGTGCCAGCAGCCCCGTAGGGGGTTTCGCAGAGACCCAGTACTTC. It is translated as CASSPVGGFAETQYF.

There are a few counts of this clonotype. The genes are TRBV18 and TRBJ2-7; 8 positions agree with TRBD1. The CDR3 sequence is 14 residues long. The V and J ends lost 2 bases and 2 bases, in that order; junction bases with no gene match: 2. Germline V gives CDR1 KGHSH, CDR2 LQKENI. The CDR3 region has the DNA TGTGCCAGCTCACCAACACAGGGGGCCTACGAGCAGTACTTC. Its translation: CASSPTQGAYEQYF.

There are many counts of this clonotype. The rearrangement uses TRBV2 and TRBJ2-1; D uncertain. Germline V gives CDR1 SNHLY, CDR2 FYNNEI. The CDR3 length is 11 residues. V shed 6 bases and J shed 10 bases, with 10 bases lying between them. The DNA for the CDR3 is TGTGCCAGCAGCGGGCTTGGGGAGCAGTTCTTC. It yields the protein CASSGLGEQFF.

This clonotype was seen a few times. The chain couples TRBV19 to TRBJ1-6; TRBD1 agrees at 9 bases. Looked up from germline, CDR1 is LNHDA and CDR2 is SQIVND (reference sequence). The length of the CDR3 is 14 residues. V was pared by 6 bases and J by 10 bases, with 7 bases of the junction left unmatched. The CDR3 sequence is CASSGTGIRSPLHF. CDR3 DNA sequence: TGTGCCAGTAGCGGGACAGGGATTCGGTCACCCCTCCACTTT.

The sample holds a few counts of this clonotype. Written as DNA, the CDR3 is TGTGCCAGCAGTCGGGGGGCGAGGACAGATACGCAGTATTTT. Amino acid sequence: CASSRGARTDTQYF. V and J are TRBV7-3 and TRBJ2-3; maybe TRBD2 (7 bases). The germline CDR1 and CDR2 sequences are SGHTA and FQGTGA. The CDR3 runs to 14 residues. V was cut by 6 bases and J by 3 bases, with 13 bases left in between.

This clonotype came up many times. The rearrangement links TRBV12-3 or TRBV12-4 to TRBJ2-1; TRBD2 matches at 8 bases. Trimming took 6 bases from V and 8 from J; bases not matched to a gene: 9. The CDR3 has 14 amino acids. The CDR3 reads CASSYSGNSHEQFF. The CDR3 DNA is TGTGCCAGCAGCTATAGCGGGAACTCCCATGAGCAGTTCTTC.

This clonotype was recorded once. This sequence joins TRBV25-1 and TRBJ2-3; 7 bases are a match to TRBD2. Germline V gene lookup returns CDR1 MGHDK and CDR2 SYGVNS. V lost 1 base and J lost 0; bases outside the gene matches: 7. This CDR3 is built from 17 residues. As DNA, the CDR3 is TGTGCCAGCAGTGAATCTCTTTGGCGGGAGAGCACAGATACGCAGTATTTT. This translates into CASSESLWRESTDTQYF.

The genes are TRBV10-3 and TRBJ1-1; tentative D call: TRBD1 (5 bases). CDR3 length equals 13 residues. V dropped 5 bases and J dropped 5 bases, with 12 bases sitting between them. Germline assignment: CDR1 ENHRY and CDR2 SYGVKD. Here the CDR3 reads CAISFNGGTEAFF. The CDR3 bases are TGTGCCATCAGTTTCAACGGGGGGACTGAAGCTTTCTTT.

This clonotype occurred many times. The J gene is TRBJ1-6, the V gene TRBV4-1, with D possibly being TRBD1 (5 bases). CDR1 MGHRA and CDR2 YSYEKL come from the germline V gene. V was pared by 1 base and J by 3 bases, with 13 bases between. This CDR3 comprises 17 residues. In DNA, the CDR3 is TGCGCCAGCAGCCAAGGCCCTACGGGGGTCTATAATTCACCCCTCCACTTT. Translation: CASSQGPTGVYNSPLHF.

The chain recombines TRBV11-2 with TRBJ2-3; no clear D gene. This CDR3 is 13 amino acids long. The germline V gene has CDR1 SGHAT and CDR2 FQNNGV. V lost 2 bases and J 2 bases, leaving 5 bases between the germline ends. CDR3 DNA: TGTGCCAGCAGCTTATTTATCACAGATACGCAGTATTTT. The encoded protein is CASSLFITDTQYF.

Only a few counts were recorded for this clonotype. This could be a read error, since a much larger clone is one nucleotide away. V is TRBV9 and J is TRBJ1-2; D is unresolved. The CDR3 extends over 16 amino acids. Per the germline V gene, CDR1 is SGDLS and CDR2 is YYNGEE. The CDR3 nucleotides are TGTGCCGGCAGCGTAAGTAGTGCGGAGGGCACCTATGGCTACACCTTC. It encodes CAGSVSSAEGTYGYTF.

This clonotype was counted between two and nine times. This chain joins TRBV3-1 and TRBJ2-5; TRBD2 might be the D (6 bases). CDR3 length equals 16 residues. Trimming shortened V by 5 bases and J by 2 bases, and 18 bases separated the two germline ends. Germline V gene lookup returns CDR1 LGHDT and CDR2 YNNKEL (reference sequence). The CDR3 here is CASSVELGLAQETQYF. CDR3 in DNA: TGTGCCAGCAGCGTTGAACTCGGCCTAGCGCAAGAGACCCAGTACTTC.